This passage covers 22 T cell receptor beta chains from one sample sequenced in a study of post-analysis software for immune sequencing data. The study, taken as a whole, reports: Roughly 5 TRBV segments (TRBV5-6, TRBV5-1 and TRBV20-1 among them) occurred more frequently in patients than in controls.

The library was made from cDNA and included unique molecular identifiers. TCRdb passed the PCR reads through MiXCR, listing each CDR3 protein once. The sample yields 800,000 to 950,000 distinct CDR3 sequences, roughly 50% seen once. What these receptors recognize is not known. The sequenced sample consisted of blood. These receptors all come from a girl between 10 and 17 years old with multiple sclerosis.

J is TRBJ2-7 and V is TRBV9, with 14 bases fitting TRBD2. Germline V CDR1 and CDR2: SGDLS, YYNGEE. Trimming removed 3 bases from V and 5 bases from J; junction bases left unmatched: 4. The CDR3 length is 15 residues. For the CDR3, the DNA is TGTGCCAGCAGCGAGACTAGCGGGAGGGCGGACGAGCAGTACTTC. This encodes CASSETSGRADEQYF. The full variable domain, completed using reference TRBV9 and TRBJ2-7, is DSGVTQTPKHLITATGQRVTLRCSPRSGDLSVYWYQQSLDQGLQFLIQYYNGEERAKGNILERFSAQQFPDLHSELNLSSLELGDSALYFCASSETSGRADEQYFGPGTRLTVT.

The chain combines TRBV2 with TRBJ2-1; 12 nucleotides align to TRBD2. After removal of 6 bases from V and 8 bases from J, the junction contained 8 bases not matched to a gene. CDR3 length equals 15 residues. Germline CDR1 reads SNHLY; CDR2 reads FYNNEI. CDR3 DNA sequence: TGTGCCAGCAGACTGACTAGCGGGAGATTGGATGAGCAGTTCTTC. Translation: CASRLTSGRLDEQFF.

V is TRBV6-6 and J is TRBJ2-1; possible D gene TRBD2, 6 bases. The DNA end is a closer match to TRBJ2-7, so the J assignment may be wrong. CDR3 length: 15 residues. Per the germline V gene, CDR1 is MNHNY and CDR2 is SVGAGI (reference sequence). This CDR3 reads CASRLRDFSVYEQYF. The CDR3 coding sequence is TGTGCCAGCAGGCTCCGGGACTTCTCGGTATACGAGCAGTACTTC.

The chain employs TRBV5-1 and TRBJ2-7; a weak D match, TRBD1 (6 bases). The CDR3 extends over 13 amino acids. Between the trimmed V and J ends, which lost 0 bases and 5 bases, there was a span of 9 bases. Looked up from germline, CDR1 is SGHRS and CDR2 is YFSETQ. This CDR3 is CASSLGPGDEQYF. The DNA for the CDR3 is TGCGCCAGCAGCTTGGGTCCAGGGGACGAGCAGTACTTC.

This clonotype was observed a single time. This chain joins TRBV29-1 and TRBJ1-1; D remains unclear. Trimming left V 1 base short and J 3 bases short, with 15 bases between. The CDR3 is made up of 15 amino acids. Germline V gene sequence: CDR1 SQVTM, CDR2 ANQGSEA. The CDR3 DNA follows: TGCAGCGTTGAAGCTCTTCTCGCCCGACACACTGAAGCTTTCTTT. This encodes CSVEALLARHTEAFF.

The V and J genes are TRBV9 and TRBJ2-5; D unclear. There are 15 residues in the CDR3. The V gene's germline CDR1 is SGDLS and CDR2 YYNGEE. The V and J ends lost 3 bases and 6 bases respectively, with 18 bases between them. Here the CDR3 reads CASSETDRDGKTQYF. CDR3 bases: TGTGCCAGCAGCGAGACCGATCGAGATGGGAAGACCCAGTACTTC.

The table lists this clonotype with a count of one. CDR3 in DNA: TGCAGTGCTAGAGCCGATATAGGGCCCTACGAGCAGTACTTC. Translation: CSARADIGPYEQYF. The chain uses TRBV20-1 and TRBJ2-4; D gene uncertain. With the DNA end fitting TRBJ2-7 better, the J assignment may be wrong. Germline-derived CDR1 and CDR2 are DFQATT and SNEGSKA (reference sequence). The CDR3 covers 14 residues.

This clonotype was detected a few times. The chain carries TRBV7-6 and TRBJ2-3, with D maybe TRBD1 (5 bases). Trimming left V 1 base short and J 4 bases short, with 9 bases between. The CDR3 extends over 14 amino acids. CDR1 and CDR2 (germline): SGHVS, FNYEAQ. CDR3 DNA sequence: TGTGCCAGCAGCTTAGAAGCAGGGCCAGATACGCAGTATTTT. It encodes CASSLEAGPDTQYF. Complete variable domain (other parts from reference TRBV7-6 and TRBJ2-3): GAGVSQSPRYKVTKRGQDVALRCDPISGHVSLYWYRQALGQGPEFLTYFNYEAQQDKSGLPNDRFSAERPEGSISTLTIQRTEQRDSAMYRCASSLEAGPDTQYFGPGTRLTVL.

This clonotype has just a few counts. This chain connects TRBV5-1 to TRBJ2-7; TRBD2 matches 12 bases. Germline-derived CDR1 and CDR2 are SGHRS and YFSETQ. V was clipped by 0 bases and J by 7 bases; unmatched bases: 8. This CDR3 contains 16 residues. The chain's CDR3 is CASSLGTSGRTGEQYF. For the CDR3, the DNA is TGCGCCAGCAGCTTGGGTACTAGCGGGAGGACCGGGGAGCAGTACTTC.

The genes are TRBV18 and TRBJ2-3; D remains unclear. Germline V gene data show CDR1 as KGHSH and CDR2 as LQKENI. Trimming stripped 2 bases from V and 0 bases from J, with 9 bases between. The CDR3 totals 15 residues. The CDR3 loop reads CASSPKRHSTDTQYF. CDR3 nucleotide sequence: TGTGCCAGCTCACCAAAGCGACATAGCACAGATACGCAGTATTTT.

The chain couples TRBV7-3 to TRBJ2-1; D possibly corresponds to TRBD2 (6 bases). Trimming cost V 4 bases and J 6 bases, with 13 bases left between them. Germline V gene data show CDR1 as SGHTA and CDR2 as FQGTGA. The CDR3 consists of 14 residues. In DNA form, the CDR3 reads TGTGCCAGCAGCTGGGGGACTTCTCGCAATGAGCAGTTCTTC. Translated: CASSWGTSRNEQFF.

The CDR3 here is CASSLGGQGSYNEQFF. The DNA of the CDR3 is TGTGCCAGCAGCTTGGGGGGTCAGGGTTCTTACAATGAGCAGTTCTTC. The J gene is TRBJ2-1, the V gene TRBV5-5, with D perhaps matching TRBD1 (5 bases). Germline loops: CDR1 SGHKS, CDR2 YYEKEE (reference sequence). Trimming pared 0 bases from V and 4 bases from J, leaving 14 bases between. The CDR3 runs to 16 residues. Together with reference TRBV5-5 and TRBJ2-1, the CDR3 gives the full variable domain: DAGVTQSPTHLIKTRGQQVTLRCSPISGHKSVSWYQQVLGQGPQFIFQYYEKEERGRGNFPDRFSARQFPNYSSELNVNALLLGDSALYLCASSLGGQGSYNEQFFGPGTRLTVL.

As to this clonotype: At one end the junction does not follow the germline gene, possibly because of a read error. The chain couples TRBV7-2 to TRBJ2-1; 8 nucleotides agree with TRBD1. Looked up from germline, CDR1 is SGHTA and CDR2 is FQGNSA. CDR3 length: 15 residues. CDR3 bases: TGTGCCGGCAGCTTGGGGGACAGGTTTTACAATGAGCAGTTCTTC. It yields the protein CAGSLGDRFYNEQFF. Complete variable domain (other parts from reference TRBV7-2 and TRBJ2-1): GAGVSQSPSNKVTEKGKDVELRCDPISGHTALYWYRQSLGQGLEFLIYFQGNSAPDKSGLPSDRFSAERTGGSVSTLTIQRTQQEDSAVYLCAGSLGDRFYNEQFFGPGTRLTVL.

This chain joins TRBV28 and TRBJ1-2; the D gene is possibly TRBD1 (5 bases). V lost 1 base and J lost 8, with 11 bases in between. CDR1 MDHEN and CDR2 SYDVKM come from the germline V gene. The CDR3 runs to 13 residues. In DNA form, the CDR3 reads TGTGCCAGCAGTTTATTGGGCTACAGGGGCTACACCTTC. This gives the protein CASSLLGYRGYTF.

This clonotype was counted only a few times. The CDR3 DNA is TGTGCCAGCAGTCGCCCGGGACAGGGACGGGATACGCAGTATTTT. The encoded protein is CASSRPGQGRDTQYF. The chain has TRBV25-1 and TRBJ2-3, with 9 bases fitting TRBD1. From germline, CDR1 is MGHDK and CDR2 SYGVNS. The CDR3 sequence is 15 residues long. The V segment lost 5 bases and the J segment 6 bases; nucleotides outside the gene matches: 9. The full variable domain, its missing parts supplied by reference TRBV25-1 and TRBJ2-3, is EADIYQTPRYLVIGTGKKITLECSQTMGHDKMYWYQQDPGMELHLIHYSYGVNSTEKGDLSSESTVSRIRTEHFPLTLESARPSHTSQYLCASSRPGQGRDTQYFGPGTRLTVL.

The DNA of the CDR3 is TGTGCCAGCAGCCGCGGGACAGGGGGCGCAGTACAGGAGACCCAGTACTTC. This translates into CASSRGTGGAVQETQYF. The chain has TRBV7-9 and TRBJ2-5, with 12 bases identical to TRBD1. CDR3 length: 17 residues. Germline assignment: CDR1 SEHNR and CDR2 FQNEAQ (reference sequence). The V and J ends lost 5 bases and 5 bases, in that order; junction bases with no gene match: 12.

This clonotype was found once. One junction end disagrees with the germline gene, perhaps due to a read error. The V call is TRBV7-8, the J call TRBJ2-7, with 7 bases fitting TRBD1. This CDR3 is built from 12 residues. CDR1 is SGHVS, CDR2 FQNEAQ, per germline. The chain's CDR3 is CASSYDRAPRFF. The CDR3 DNA follows: TGTGCCAGCAGCTACGACAGGGCGCCACGGTTCTTC.

A few counts support this clonotype. The CDR3 is CASRVTGGAYGYTF. The CDR3 DNA is TGTGCCAGCAGAGTGACAGGGGGCGCCTATGGCTACACCTTC. The chain carries TRBV12-3 or TRBV12-4 and TRBJ1-2, with TRBD1 identical over 10 bases. This CDR3 is built from 14 residues. J was trimmed by 4 bases and V by 6 bases; bases with no gene match: 5.

The V gene is TRBV20-1, the J gene TRBJ2-3, with 9 bases aligning to TRBD2. This CDR3 region has 15 residues. Germline lookup yields CDR1 DFQATT and CDR2 SNEGSKA (reference sequence). J lost 2 bases, V lost 4 bases, and 7 bases had no gene match. The CDR3 protein is CSATSRLAATDTQYF. The CDR3 DNA sequence: TGCAGTGCTACCTCCAGACTAGCGGCCACAGATACGCAGTATTTT.

Here the CDR3 DNA reads TGTGCCAGCAGCTTGCAATTCAGGATCACTGAAGCTTTCTTT. Translating it yields CASSLQFRITEAFF. J is TRBJ1-1 and V is TRBV5-5; D is unresolved. Trimming left V 1 base short and J 4 bases short, with 11 bases between. Per the germline V gene, CDR1 is SGHKS and CDR2 is YYEKEE (reference sequence). The CDR3 consists of 14 residues.

The chain joins TRBV9 to TRBJ1-5, with D tentatively TRBD1 (6 bases). V shed 5 bases and J shed 3 bases, with 21 bases lying between them. Per the germline V gene, CDR1 is SGDLS and CDR2 is YYNGEE. The CDR3 consists of 17 residues. The CDR3 reads CASSDDPGHSTNQPQHF. Written as DNA, the CDR3 is TGTGCCAGCAGTGATGACCCGGGACACTCAACCAATCAGCCCCAGCATTTT.

The V and J genes are TRBV12-3 or TRBV12-4 and TRBJ2-3, with D tentatively TRBD2 (5 bases). The germline V and J ends were trimmed by 5 bases and 4 bases, with 19 bases remaining between them. This CDR3 contains 16 residues. Here the CDR3 reads CASSIAPPSGADTQYF. The DNA of the CDR3 is TGTGCCAGCAGTATCGCCCCGCCCTCCGGGGCAGATACGCAGTATTTT.